This entry is about one T cell receptor (beta chain). Some clones are missing from TCRdb's copy, which holds only in-frame ones; the method was immunoSEQ multiplex PCR. The sample shows just under 80,000 clones, 90% to 95% of them seen only once. This sample is part of a study of T cell changes during pregnancy in multiple sclerosis. CDR1 is SQVTM, CDR2 ANQGSEA, per germline. V lost 7 bases and J lost 0; bases outside the gene matches: 11. CDR3 length equals 16 residues. This material consisted of peripheral blood, taken in the first trimester of pregnancy. The chain combines TRBV29-1 with TRBJ2-5; 10 bases match TRBD2. The source is a female donor with multiple sclerosis, enrolled in a pregnancy study. In DNA, the CDR3 is TGCAGCGCAAACGGAGGGACTAGCGACTACCAAGAGACCCAGTACTTC. Translating it yields CSANGGTSDYQETQYF.